This is a list of T cell receptor beta chains from one sample in a study of blood T cell repertoires in COVID-19. Profiled with immunoSEQ multiplex PCR; TCRdb holds only in-frame clones, not every one. The data hold approximately 300,000 clones, with 89% observed a single time. The specimen was PBMCs or T cells enriched from blood (not recorded which). These receptors were taken from a man aged 55 to 70 who had recovered from COVID-19. Each CDR3 is given with its conserved first and last residue. The D gene is left open where the match is weak. The size field is filled for only some rows; it gives once, few, many or a size class.

abundance: few; v_gene: TRBV12-3/TRBV12-4; j_gene: TRBJ2-7; d_gene: TRBD1; CDR3aa: CASRGTDNYEQYF; CDR3nt: TGTGCCAGCAGGGGGACAGATAACTACGAGCAGTACTTC
abundance: .; v_gene: TRBV3-1/TRBV3-2; j_gene: TRBJ2-5; d_gene: TRBD2; CDR3aa: CASSQKGTSGGTQYF; CDR3nt: TGTGCCAGCAGCCAAAAGGGTACTAGCGGGGGGACCCAGTACTTC
abundance: .; v_gene: TRBV5-1; j_gene: TRBJ1-1; d_gene: .; CDR3aa: CASTRGTGEAFF; CDR3nt: TGCGCCAGCACCCGAGGAACAGGCGAAGCTTTCTTT
abundance: .; v_gene: TRBV11-3; j_gene: TRBJ2-3; d_gene: .; CDR3aa: CASSLGPAITDTQYF; CDR3nt: TGTGCCAGCAGCTTAGGCCCAGCGATAACAGATACGCAGTATTTT
abundance: .; v_gene: TRBV19; j_gene: TRBJ1-5; d_gene: .; CDR3aa: CASSIRGSNQPQHF; CDR3nt: TGTGCCAGTAGTATAAGGGGGAGTAATCAGCCCCAGCATTTT
abundance: .; v_gene: TRBV19; j_gene: TRBJ2-1; d_gene: .; CDR3aa: CASWETGSYNEQFF; CDR3nt: TGTGCCAGTTGGGAGACGGGTTCCTACAATGAGCAGTTCTTC
abundance: .; v_gene: TRBV28; j_gene: TRBJ2-3; d_gene: .; CDR3aa: CASSPEHTDTQYF; CDR3nt: TGTGCCAGCAGCCCCGAACACACAGATACGCAGTATTTT
abundance: .; v_gene: TRBV6-5; j_gene: TRBJ1-6; d_gene: TRBD1; CDR3aa: CASSYSTGSPLHF; CDR3nt: TGTGCCAGCAGTTACTCGACAGGGTCACCCCTCCACTTT
abundance: .; v_gene: TRBV7-9; j_gene: TRBJ2-1; d_gene: .; CDR3aa: CASSLAGGPYNEQFF; CDR3nt: TGTGCCAGCAGCTTAGCGGGAGGCCCCTACAATGAGCAGTTCTTC
abundance: .; v_gene: TRBV3-1/TRBV3-2; j_gene: TRBJ1-2; d_gene: TRBD1; CDR3aa: CASSQLDRSYGYTF; CDR3nt: TGTGCCAGCAGCCAACTGGACAGGAGTTATGGCTACACCTTC
abundance: .; v_gene: TRBV6-5; j_gene: TRBJ2-1; d_gene: .; CDR3aa: CASQFSGGNEQFF; CDR3nt: TGTGCCAGTCAATTTTCAGGCGGGAATGAGCAGTTCTTC
abundance: .; v_gene: TRBV14; j_gene: TRBJ2-7; d_gene: TRBD2; CDR3aa: CASSQEVGLAGGRQYF; CDR3nt: TGTGCCAGCAGCCAAGAAGTTGGGCTAGCGGGAGGGCGGCAGTACTTC
abundance: .; v_gene: TRBV3-1/TRBV3-2; j_gene: TRBJ2-3; d_gene: .; CDR3aa: CASSFSRSDTQYF; CDR3nt: TGTGCCAGCAGCTTCTCCCGTTCAGATACGCAGTATTTT
abundance: .; v_gene: TRBV11-2; j_gene: TRBJ2-4; d_gene: TRBD1; CDR3aa: CASSSTGQPKNIQYF; CDR3nt: TGTGCCAGCAGCTCCACGGGACAGCCCAAAAACATTCAGTACTTC
abundance: .; v_gene: TRBV23-1; j_gene: TRBJ2-7; d_gene: .; CDR3aa: CASSQSITGFDDEQYF; CDR3nt: TGCGCCAGCAGTCAATCTATCACAGGTTTCGACGACGAGCAGTACTTC
abundance: .; v_gene: TRBV6-2/TRBV6-3; j_gene: TRBJ1-5; d_gene: TRBD1; CDR3aa: CASSPATGGGGNQPQHF; CDR3nt: TGTGCCAGCAGCCCTGCGACAGGGGGAGGAGGCAATCAGCCCCAGCATTTT
abundance: .; v_gene: TRBV6-5; j_gene: TRBJ1-2; d_gene: .; CDR3aa: CASSSREGYTF; CDR3nt: TGTGCCAGCAGTAGTAGAGAAGGCTACACCTTC
abundance: .; v_gene: TRBV24-1; j_gene: TRBJ2-1; d_gene: TRBD2; CDR3aa: CATSDTGTSGYNEQFF; CDR3nt: TGTGCCACCAGTGACACCGGGACTAGCGGTTACAATGAGCAGTTCTTC
abundance: .; v_gene: TRBV24-1; j_gene: TRBJ2-5; d_gene: .; CDR3aa: CATSDLSAGRETQYF; CDR3nt: TGTGCCACCAGTGATTTATCGGCAGGGCGGGAGACCCAGTACTTC
abundance: .; v_gene: TRBV7-2; j_gene: TRBJ2-7; d_gene: TRBD2; CDR3aa: CASSFSGRSSYEQYF; CDR3nt: TGTGCCAGCAGCTTTAGCGGGCGTAGCTCCTACGAGCAGTACTTC
abundance: .; v_gene: TRBV6-5; j_gene: TRBJ1-2; d_gene: .; CDR3aa: CASRDRFGAYYGYTF; CDR3nt: TGTGCCAGCAGGGACCGATTTGGGGCCTACTATGGCTACACCTTC
abundance: .; v_gene: TRBV2; j_gene: TRBJ2-3; d_gene: TRBD1; CDR3aa: CASSGQGSSTDTQYF; CDR3nt: TGTGCCAGCAGTGGACAGGGGTCGAGCACAGATACGCAGTATTTT
abundance: .; v_gene: TRBV6-4; j_gene: TRBJ2-2; d_gene: .; CDR3aa: CASSALTTVNTGELFF; CDR3nt: TGTGCCAGCAGCGCGCTGACAACAGTGAACACCGGGGAGCTGTTTTTT